This passage covers 4 T cell receptor beta chains from one sample sequenced in a study of blood T cell repertoires in COVID-19. Profiled with immunoSEQ multiplex PCR; TCRdb holds only in-frame clones, not every one. This sample has almost 500,000 clones, with about 88% found just once. Sequencing used PBMCs or T cells enriched from blood (not recorded which). The receptor set was obtained from a woman aged 60-75 years who had recovered from COVID-19.

The chain couples TRBV6-5 to TRBJ2-3, with D possibly being TRBD2 (6 bases). Germline V gene data show CDR1 as MNHEY and CDR2 as SVGAGI. This CDR3 spans 16 amino acids. The V gene lost 3 bases and the J gene lost 5 bases, with 18 bases spanning the gap. The CDR3 here is CASSYGGGLAEDTQYF. The CDR3 DNA reads as TGTGCCAGCAGTTATGGAGGAGGGCTAGCAGAAGATACGCAGTATTTT.

The table lists this clone with a count of one. The chain employs TRBV18 and TRBJ2-1, with 7 bases that match TRBD1. Germline CDR1 KGHSH, CDR2 LQKENI. The CDR3 runs 16 residues. The ends lost 0 bases at V and 4 bases at J; junction bases unmatched: 6. The DNA of the CDR3 is TGTGCCAGCTCACCACCCTTGACAGGGAAATACAATGAGCAGTTCTTC. The encoded protein is CASSPPLTGKYNEQFF.

CDR3: CASSVATYPGANVLTF. In DNA, the CDR3 is TGTGCCAGCAGCGTAGCAACCTACCCCGGGGCCAACGTCCTGACTTTC. This chain links TRBV9 with TRBJ2-6; the D is unclear. CDR1 is SGDLS and CDR2 is YYNGEE in the germline V gene. V was cut by 0 bases and J by 4 bases, with 11 bases left in between. There are 16 residues in the CDR3. Full variable domain (missing parts from reference TRBV9 and TRBJ2-6): DSGVTQTPKHLITATGQRVTLRCSPRSGDLSVYWYQQSLDQGLQFLIQYYNGEERAKGNILERFSAQQFPDLHSELNLSSLELGDSALYFCASSVATYPGANVLTFGAGSRLTVL.

The chain combines TRBV6-1 with TRBJ1-1, with 7 bases matching TRBD1. V lost 4 bases and J lost 3; bases outside the gene matches: 11. This CDR3 has 16 amino acids. Germline V gene data show CDR1 as MNHNS and CDR2 as SASEGT. CDR3 residues: CASSADRVRGDTEAFF. CDR3 nucleotides: TGTGCCAGCAGTGCCGACAGGGTTCGAGGGGACACTGAAGCTTTCTTT.